Below, 9 T cell receptor beta chains from the same sample are listed, as sequenced in a study of shared clonotypes between healthy human individuals. Profiling relied on immunoSEQ multiplex PCR, and the TCRdb table lists in-frame clones only, not all of them. The sample yields some 500,000 clones, approximately 94% seen once. The sequenced material came from naive CD4+ T cells sorted from blood. This sample's subset: CD45RA+ positively selected. The receptors were gathered from a young woman in good health.

In regard to this clone: Other DNA sequences of this sample code for an identical CDR3. The chain links TRBV5-1 to TRBJ2-3; D gene unclear. The CDR3 totals 11 residues. Germline V gene sequence: CDR1 SGHRS, CDR2 YFSETQ. The ends were cut back, 0 bases at V and 6 bases at J, with 2 bases in the middle. The CDR3 spells CASSLADTQYF. CDR3 in DNA: TGCGCCAGCAGCTTGGCGGATACGCAGTATTTT.

The V call is TRBV2, the J call TRBJ1-5; D gene ambiguous. V was shortened by 2 bases and J by 5 bases, with 10 bases between the two germline ends. The CDR3 runs to 14 residues. CDR1 is SNHLY and CDR2 is FYNNEI in the germline V gene. CDR3 coding DNA: TGTGCCAGCAGTGAAACAGCACCTGATCAGCCCCAGCATTTT. Translation: CASSETAPDQPQHF.

The V gene is TRBV6-1, the J gene TRBJ2-3, with TRBD2 matching 9 bases. J was trimmed by 4 bases and V by 6 bases; bases with no gene match: 8. The CDR3 length is 15 residues. Germline CDR1 is MNHNS and CDR2 is SASEGT. Here the CDR3 reads CASRQRTSAPDTQYF. CDR3 sequence (DNA): TGTGCCAGCAGACAACGGACTAGCGCTCCAGATACGCAGTATTTT.

This rearrangement joins TRBV5-1 to TRBJ1-3; D is possibly TRBD1 (5 bases). This CDR3 has 14 amino acids. V dropped 5 bases and J dropped 2 bases, with 11 bases sitting between them. CDR1 is SGHRS, CDR2 YFSETQ, per germline. CDR3: CASSFRVTGNTIYF. The CDR3, as DNA: TGCGCCAGCAGTTTCAGGGTTACTGGAAACACCATATATTTT. Complete variable domain (other parts from reference TRBV5-1 and TRBJ1-3): KAGVTQTPRYLIKTRGQQVTLSCSPISGHRSVSWYQQTPGQGLQFLFEYFSETQRNKGNFPGRFSGRQFSNSRSEMNVSTLELGDSALYLCASSFRVTGNTIYFGEGSWLTVV.

This chain links TRBV25-1 with TRBJ2-7, with D uncertain. The germline V gene has CDR1 MGHDK and CDR2 SYGVNS. The CDR3 contains 13 residues. Trimming left V 2 bases short and J 1 base short, with 6 bases between. CDR3 residues: CASSEVASYEQYF. In DNA form, the CDR3 reads TGTGCCAGCAGTGAAGTGGCATCCTACGAGCAGTACTTC.

The rearrangement uses TRBV10-3 and TRBJ2-3, with a tentative D call TRBD1 (6 bases). Looked up from germline, CDR1 is ENHRY and CDR2 is SYGVKD. The CDR3 is 14 amino acids. V was cut by 10 bases and J by 0 bases, with 14 bases left in between. The CDR3 protein is CASLRDISTDTQYF. CDR3 DNA: TGTGCCAGCCTCCGGGACATTAGCACAGATACGCAGTATTTT.

This rearrangement joins TRBV6-1 to TRBJ1-4; possibly TRBD1 for D (5 bases). This CDR3 is built from 14 residues. V was clipped by 3 bases and J by 8 bases, with 13 bases between them. Germline values: CDR1 MNHNS, CDR2 SASEGT. CDR3 sequence (DNA): TGTGCCAGCAGTGATGGGGGGTATCGGGAAAAACTGTTTTTT. Protein: CASSDGGYREKLFF.

V gene TRBV27 combines with J gene TRBJ1-1; D remains unclear. The CDR3 has 14 amino acids. V lost 5 bases and J lost 1, with 11 bases in between. The germline gives CDR1 MNHEY, CDR2 SMNVEV (reference sequence). The chain's CDR3 is CASSGRAQNTEAFF. CDR3 in DNA: TGTGCCAGCAGTGGGCGGGCCCAGAACACTGAAGCTTTCTTT.

The chain carries TRBV7-3 and TRBJ2-1; D assignment may be TRBD1 or TRBD2 (6 bases each). From germline, CDR1 is SGHTA and CDR2 FQGTGA. V was pared by 5 bases and J by 4 bases, with 18 bases between. There are 16 residues in the CDR3. The CDR3 DNA reads as TGTGCCAGCAGCCAAGAGGGGGTAGCGGTTTACAATGAGCAGTTCTTC. This translates into CASSQEGVAVYNEQFF.